The present T cell receptor beta chain was sequenced within a study of blood T cells in healthy people across ages. This clonotype occurred many times. Primed by a sample-barcoded 5' primer and a J-beta primer mix, a second PCR proceeded for about 6 to 11 cycles. TCRdb re-derived calls from the 5' RACE reads in MiXCR, one entry per CDR3 protein. In the table there are 1.5 million to 2 million distinct CDR3 sequences, over 25% of which are singletons. Trimming took off 2 bases at V and 4 bases at J, with 12 bases between the two ends. Germline V gene lookup returns CDR1 WSHSY and CDR2 SAAADI. This CDR3 region has 15 residues.

This receptor was taken from a woman aged 25 to 45 in good health. This chain links TRBV10-2 with TRBJ2-1; D is possibly TRBD2 (6 bases). The sample comprised blood. The CDR3 DNA sequence: TGCGCCAGCAGTGAGGGGACTTCAACATACAATGAGCAGTTCTTC. Translated, it gives CASSEGTSTYNEQFF.